The clone carrying this T cell receptor (beta chain) was observed many times. The CDR3 extends over 13 amino acids. The V and J ends lost 3 bases and 8 bases respectively, with 14 bases between them. Germline assignment: CDR1 SGHKS and CDR2 YYEKEE (reference sequence). The record originates from a study of blood T cells in healthy people across ages. A sample-barcoded 5' primer and a J-beta primer mix were used in a second PCR of about 6 to 11 cycles. TCRdb independently ran MiXCR on the 5' RACE reads; one entry per CDR3 protein. The sample has 1.5 million to 2 million distinct CDR3 sequences, roughly 27% seen once.

This rearrangement joins TRBV5-5 to TRBJ1-2; D is perhaps TRBD1 (5 bases). The source material was blood. The clonotype was recovered from a woman in her twenties or thirties in good health. The CDR3 DNA sequence: TGTGCCAGCAGCTCCCCTGGGCGGGACGGCTACACCTTC. Its protein is CASSSPGRDGYTF.